The 31 T cell receptor beta chains below were found in one sample sequenced in a study of beta chain features in type 1 diabetes. The entirety of the isolated RNA underwent reverse transcription, so expressed TCRB transcripts were sequenced. The assay was immunoSEQ multiplex PCR, and TCRdb's table has in-frame clones only and misses some. The repertoire holds around 300,000 clones, with about 7.8% as singletons. Sequences were obtained from central memory CD4+ T cells from blood. Every receptor here comes from a woman aged 18-29 years in good health.

Only a few counts were recorded for this clone. The chain uses TRBV10-3 and TRBJ1-2; the D gene is possibly TRBD1 (6 bases). V shed 6 bases and J shed 5 bases, with 13 bases lying between them. The germline gives CDR1 ENHRY, CDR2 SYGVKD. The CDR3 loop spans 13 amino acids. CDR3 DNA sequence: TGTGCCATCAGGGAGACAGGTCTATATGGCTACACCTTC. Translated, it gives CAIRETGLYGYTF.

This clone was observed a few times. The chain combines TRBV2 with TRBJ2-5; 9 nucleotides align to TRBD2. CDR3 length: 15 residues. Germline V CDR1 and CDR2: SNHLY, FYNNEI. V lost 1 base to trimming and J lost 4 bases; unmatched junction nucleotides: 4. CDR3 in DNA: TGTGCCAGCAGTGAAGGGACTAGCGCGGGAGAGACCCAGTACTTC. It specifies CASSEGTSAGETQYF.

This clone was seen a single time. The rearrangement uses TRBV30 and TRBJ2-7; no firm D call. V was cut by 2 bases and J by 3 bases, with 14 bases left in between. Germline V lookup: CDR1 GTSNPN, CDR2 SVGIG (reference sequence). This CDR3 is built from 14 residues. The CDR3 DNA follows: TGTGCCTGGAGTCGGCAGGCCGGGCGCTACGAGCAGTACTTC. Translating it yields CAWSRQAGRYEQYF.

This clone occurred a few times. This chain connects TRBV30 to TRBJ1-1, with D tentatively TRBD1 (6 bases). The CDR3 is made up of 18 amino acids. V was pared by 3 bases and J by 3 bases, with 26 bases between. The V gene's germline CDR1 is GTSNPN and CDR2 SVGIG (reference sequence). The CDR3 loop is CAWRYREQEWGGYTEAFF. CDR3 DNA: TGTGCCTGGAGGTACAGGGAACAGGAGTGGGGTGGATACACTGAAGCTTTCTTT.

The V call is TRBV29-1, the J call TRBJ2-2; D might be TRBD2 (5 bases). The CDR3 has 12 residues. The V end was cut by 7 bases, the J end by 5 bases, with 11 bases between. Per the germline V gene, CDR1 is SQVTM and CDR2 is ANQGSEA. The CDR3 spells CSAGGGTGELFF. The CDR3 bases are TGCAGCGCCGGCGGCGGGACCGGGGAGCTGTTTTTT.

The rearrangement links TRBV28 to TRBJ1-6; TRBD1 agrees at 7 bases. Trimming removed 8 bases from V and 6 bases from J; junction bases left unmatched: 7. The V gene's germline CDR1 is MDHEN and CDR2 SYDVKM. The CDR3 extends over 14 amino acids. The CDR3 sequence is CASRLGQANSPLHF. In DNA, the CDR3 is TGTGCCAGCCGATTAGGACAGGCTAATTCACCCCTCCACTTT.

This clone was seen only a few times. The chain uses TRBV6-5 and TRBJ1-3; no clear D. Trimming pared 5 bases from V and 4 bases from J, leaving 9 bases between. Germline loops: CDR1 MNHEY, CDR2 SVGAGI. The CDR3 sequence is 13 residues long. As DNA, the CDR3 is TGTGCCAGCAGTCTAGGACGGGGAAACACCATATATTTT. Its protein product is CASSLGRGNTIYF.

This clone was observed once. The V call is TRBV5-1, the J call TRBJ2-7; the D is unclear. This CDR3 contains 15 residues. Germline V gene data show CDR1 as SGHRS and CDR2 as YFSETQ. Trimming took off 4 bases at V and 1 base at J, with 15 bases between the two ends. Here the CDR3 reads CASSRTRAGSYEQYF. The CDR3 DNA reads as TGCGCCAGCAGCCGGACCCGGGCAGGTTCCTACGAGCAGTACTTC. Filled out from reference TRBV5-1 and TRBJ2-7, the complete variable domain reads KAGVTQTPRYLIKTRGQQVTLSCSPISGHRSVSWYQQTPGQGLQFLFEYFSETQRNKGNFPGRFSGRQFSNSRSEMNVSTLELGDSALYLCASSRTRAGSYEQYFGPGTRLTVT.

This clone showed up just a few times. This rearrangement joins TRBV28 to TRBJ1-6; 7 nucleotides match TRBD1. CDR3 length equals 14 residues. Germline assignment: CDR1 MDHEN and CDR2 SYDVKM. The trim removed 7 bases at V and 7 bases at J, leaving 7 bases unmatched. The CDR3 reads CASTPGTANSPLHF. The CDR3 DNA follows: TGTGCCAGCACCCCCGGGACAGCGAATTCACCCCTCCACTTT.

The chain has TRBV28 and TRBJ1-5; D remains unclear. There are 14 residues in the CDR3. The germline CDR1 and CDR2 sequences are MDHEN and SYDVKM. The V end was cut by 5 bases, the J end by 2 bases, with 10 bases between. The CDR3 protein is CASSPPWGNQPQHF. The CDR3 DNA is TGTGCCAGCAGTCCCCCCTGGGGCAATCAGCCCCAGCATTTT.

This clone was seen more than once but under ten times. The rearrangement uses TRBV29-1 and TRBJ1-1, with D possibly matching TRBD1 (5 bases). Trimming cost V 3 bases and J 6 bases, with 17 bases left between them. The CDR3 sequence is 14 residues long. Per the germline V gene, CDR1 is SQVTM and CDR2 is ANQGSEA. CDR3 sequence reads: CSVDDGGMGSEAFF. DNA of the CDR3: TGCAGCGTTGACGATGGGGGGATGGGGTCTGAAGCTTTCTTT. Looking up the rest from reference TRBV29-1 and TRBJ1-1 gives the full variable domain: SAVISQKPSRDICQRGTSLTIQCQVDSQVTMMFWYRQQPGQSLTLIATANQGSEATYESGFVIDKFPISRPNLTFSTLTVSNMSPEDSSIYLCSVDDGGMGSEAFFGQGTRLTVV.

The chain combines TRBV6-5 with TRBJ2-1; 8 nucleotides line up with TRBD1. CDR3 length: 12 amino acids. Trimming cost V 8 bases and J 11 bases; bases outside gene matches: 8. Germline-derived CDR1 and CDR2 are MNHEY and SVGAGI. CDR3 protein: CASGGQGAKQFF. Written as DNA, the CDR3 is TGTGCCAGCGGGGGCCAGGGGGCTAAGCAGTTCTTC.

This clone has a count of ten or more. The rearrangement links TRBV11-1 to TRBJ2-1; tentative D call: TRBD1 (5 bases). Germline CDR1 SGHAT, CDR2 FQDESV (reference sequence). The CDR3 has 11 amino acids. V lost 2 bases, J lost 9 bases, and 5 bases lay in between. For the CDR3, the DNA is TGTGCCAGCAGCTTAAGGGGTGAGCAGTTCTTC. Amino acid sequence: CASSLRGEQFF.

This clone was detected a few times. The V gene is TRBV5-6, the J gene TRBJ2-4; no clear D. V was clipped by 2 bases and J by 0 bases, with 12 bases between them. This CDR3 is built from 16 residues. Germline V gene data show CDR1 as SGHDT and CDR2 as YYEEEE. This CDR3 reads CASSLQLQLAKNIQYF. The CDR3 nucleotides are TGTGCCAGCAGCTTACAATTACAGCTAGCCAAAAACATTCAGTACTTC.

The rearrangement uses TRBV10-3 and TRBJ2-1; D unclear. This CDR3 has 11 residues. Germline V CDR1 and CDR2: ENHRY, SYGVKD. Between the trimmed V and J ends, which lost 1 base and 7 bases, there was a span of 2 bases. The CDR3 sequence: CAISELNEQFF. The CDR3 DNA sequence: TGTGCCATCAGTGAGTTGAATGAGCAGTTCTTC.

This clone has just a few counts. The chain links TRBV10-3 to TRBJ2-5; TRBD2 is a possible D gene (5 bases). V was pared by 8 bases and J by 1 base, with 11 bases between. Germline V gives CDR1 ENHRY, CDR2 SYGVKD. This CDR3 is 13 amino acids long. CDR3 nucleotides: TGTGCCATCGGTGGACTGTCCCAAGAGACCCAGTACTTC. Encoded protein: CAIGGLSQETQYF.

This clone was counted a few times. The chain joins TRBV6-1 to TRBJ2-4; D might be TRBD2 (6 bases). Trimming shortened V by 6 bases and J by 8 bases, and 14 bases separated the two germline ends. CDR3 length: 13 residues. Looked up from germline, CDR1 is MNHNS and CDR2 is SASEGT. CDR3 in amino acids: CASSPGTGDIQYF. CDR3 DNA sequence: TGTGCCAGCAGCCCCGGGACGGGAGACATTCAGTACTTC.

The genes are TRBV7-9 and TRBJ2-7, with D perhaps TRBD2 (6 bases). The CDR3 has 13 amino acids. Per the germline V gene, CDR1 is SEHNR and CDR2 is FQNEAQ (reference sequence). Trimming removed 3 bases at V and 0 bases at J, with 6 bases between. This chain's CDR3 is CASSFGGSYEQYF. CDR3 in DNA: TGTGCCAGCAGCTTCGGGGGCTCCTACGAGCAGTACTTC.

At least ten counts were recorded for this clone. The chain carries TRBV4-3 and TRBJ2-1; D not resolved. Looked up from germline, CDR1 is LGHNA and CDR2 is YSLEER. V lost 0 bases and J lost 10, with 10 bases in between. This CDR3 is built from 13 residues. The CDR3 sequence: CASSQDVNTEQFF. For the CDR3, the DNA is TGCGCCAGCAGCCAAGATGTTAACACAGAGCAGTTCTTC.

The V call is TRBV9, the J call TRBJ1-3; D perhaps matches TRBD1 (6 bases). Germline V gene sequence: CDR1 SGDLS, CDR2 YYNGEE. The length of the CDR3 is 15 residues. Trimming left V 0 bases short and J 1 base short, with 8 bases between. The CDR3 DNA sequence: TGTGCCAGCAGCGTAGGGGGGCTGTCTGGAAACACCATATATTTT. Protein sequence: CASSVGGLSGNTIYF.

The rearrangement uses TRBV7-8 and TRBJ2-7; D might be TRBD2 (5 bases). CDR3 length: 16 amino acids. Between the trimmed V and J ends, which lost 1 base and 0 bases, there was a span of 13 bases. CDR1 is SGHVS and CDR2 is FQNEAQ in the germline V gene. CDR3 nucleotides: TGTGCCAGCAGCTTAGGTAGCGTACAAGCCTCCTACGAGCAGTACTTC. This sequence encodes CASSLGSVQASYEQYF.

This clone was found a few times. This chain uses TRBV30 with TRBJ1-2; TRBD1 might be the D (5 bases). Germline assignment: CDR1 GTSNPN and CDR2 SVGIG (reference sequence). V was trimmed by 2 bases and J by 2 bases, leaving 12 bases between them. This CDR3 region has 14 residues. In nucleotides, the CDR3 is TGTGCCTGGAGTCGCAGGGATGGGAACTATGGCTACACCTTC. Its protein is CAWSRRDGNYGYTF.

The rearrangement joins TRBV11-1 to TRBJ1-4; D is undetermined. CDR3 size: 15 residues. V lost 5 bases and J 0 bases, leaving 10 bases between the germline ends. Germline V gene lookup returns CDR1 SGHAT and CDR2 FQDESV (reference sequence). The CDR3 sequence: CASSLNTATNEKLFF. The CDR3, as DNA: TGTGCCAGCAGCCTAAATACGGCAACTAATGAAAAACTGTTTTTT.

This clone came up a few times. The chain uses TRBV18 and TRBJ2-6; either TRBD1 or TRBD2 may supply D (5 bases each). CDR1 is KGHSH and CDR2 is LQKENI in the germline V gene. The CDR3 runs 17 residues. Trimming took off 0 bases at V and 2 bases at J, with 11 bases between the two ends. CDR3 in amino acids: CASSPPRGDPGANVLTF. CDR3 DNA: TGTGCCAGCTCACCACCGAGGGGAGATCCTGGGGCCAACGTCCTGACTTTC.

This clone was detected only a few times. The gene calls are TRBV5-1 and TRBJ2-2, with D possibly matching TRBD1 (5 bases). The CDR3 spans 15 residues. V lost 2 bases and J lost 4, with 12 bases in between. The germline V gene encodes CDR1 SGHRS and CDR2 YFSETQ. The CDR3, as DNA: TGCGCCAGCAGCTTAGACCTGGGGCGCACCGGGGAGCTGTTTTTT. Its protein is CASSLDLGRTGELFF.

J is TRBJ1-3 and V is TRBV7-2; D call uncertain. Germline V gene data show CDR1 as SGHTA and CDR2 as FQGNSA. Trimming shortened V by 0 bases and J by 11 bases, and 5 bases separated the two germline ends. CDR3 length equals 11 residues. CDR3 sequence reads: CASSLAGAIYF. As DNA, the CDR3 is TGTGCCAGCAGCTTAGCTGGAGCCATATATTTT. Drawing the rest from reference TRBV7-2 and TRBJ1-3, the complete variable domain is GAGVSQSPSNKVTEKGKDVELRCDPISGHTALYWYRQSLGQGLEFLIYFQGNSAPDKSGLPSDRFSAERTGGSVSTLTIQRTQQEDSAVYLCASSLAGAIYFGEGSWLTVV.

This clone was picked up a small number of times. The V gene is TRBV18, the J gene TRBJ1-6, with D possibly matching TRBD1 (6 bases). CDR3 size: 13 residues. Germline V gene sequence: CDR1 KGHSH, CDR2 LQKENI. V was pared by 9 bases and J by 9 bases, with 15 bases between. CDR3: CASKERGRSPLHF. In DNA, the CDR3 is TGTGCCAGTAAAGAACGGGGGCGTTCACCCCTCCACTTT. Based on the CDR3 plus reference TRBV18 and TRBJ1-6, the full variable domain is NAGVMQNPRHLVRRRGQEARLRCSPMKGHSHVYWYRQLPEEGLKFMVYLQKENIIDESGMPKERFSAEFPKEGPSILRIQQVVRGDSAAYFCASKERGRSPLHFGNGTRLTVT.

This rearrangement joins TRBV29-1 to TRBJ1-3, with TRBD1 as a possible D gene (5 bases). Looked up from germline, CDR1 is SQVTM and CDR2 is ANQGSEA. The CDR3 length is 15 residues. V was shortened by 7 bases and J by 0 bases, with 16 bases between the two germline ends. This CDR3 is CSARTGTVSGNTIYF. DNA of the CDR3: TGCAGCGCACGTACCGGGACCGTCTCTGGAAACACCATATATTTT.

Turning to this clone: At one end, the junction sequence differs from germline, possibly due to a read error. The CDR3 DNA is TGTGCCAGCAGCCAGGGAGTGAACACTGAAGCTTTCTTT. It is translated as CASSQGVNTEAFF. The chain joins TRBV4-1 to TRBJ1-1; TRBD1 might be the D (5 bases). Germline values: CDR1 MGHRA, CDR2 YSYEKL. This CDR3 is 13 amino acids long.

The chain recombines TRBV4-2 with TRBJ2-1; 8 bases agree with TRBD2. The CDR3 sequence is 15 residues long. Losses at the gene ends were 5 bases for V and 9 bases for J; bases not matched to a gene: 12. In germline, CDR1 is LGHNA, CDR2 YNFKEQ. CDR3 amino acids: CASSSLAGGSGEQFF. CDR3 DNA sequence: TGTGCCAGCAGCTCCTTGGCGGGAGGTAGTGGTGAGCAGTTCTTC.

The chain recombines TRBV7-2 with TRBJ1-1; TRBD1 matches 10 bases. Germline CDR1 and CDR2: SGHTA and FQGNSA. The CDR3 sequence is 12 residues long. Unmatched junction bases numbered 4, after V lost 4 bases and J lost 11 bases. DNA of the CDR3: TGTGCCAGCAGCTGGACAGGGGGATTCGCTTTCTTT. This codes for CASSWTGGFAFF.